The rows below give T cell receptor beta chains drawn from one sample of a study of Ad26.COV2.S vaccination and SARS-CoV-2 variants. Some clones are missing from TCRdb's copy, which holds only in-frame ones; the method was immunoSEQ multiplex PCR. The sample has 350,000 to 500,000 clones, approximately 90% seen once. The sample was peripheral blood, taken in a trial of Ad26.COV2.S vaccine versus placebo. These receptors all stem from a person between 18 and 65 years old who received the Ad26.COV2.S COVID-19 vaccine or a placebo. The CDR3 runs from the conserved cysteine through the conserved F or W. Each record gives: D gene, J gene, clone size, V gene, CDR3 protein, CDR3 DNA. D genes are given only for firm matches. The listing skips clone size in some rows; elsewhere it reads once, few, many or a size class.

TRBD1	TRBJ1-2	NA	TRBV19	CASNPFGQEDYGYTF	TGTGCCAGTAACCCATTCGGACAGGAAGACTATGGCTACACCTTC
TRBD2	TRBJ2-3	NA	TRBV5-1	CASSLNAGGGTDTQYF	TGCGCCAGCAGCTTGAACGCGGGAGGAGGTACAGATACGCAGTATTTT
TRBD1	TRBJ1-1	NA	TRBV15	CATSTRDRKAFF	TGTGCCACCAGCACCCGGGACAGGAAAGCTTTCTTT
NA	TRBJ2-5	NA	TRBV5-1	CASRVGPVGTQYF	TGCGCCAGCAGGGTCGGTCCAGTAGGGACCCAGTACTTC
NA	TRBJ2-7	NA	TRBV28	CASSSGQLYEQYF	TGTGCCAGCAGTTCCGGACAGCTCTACGAGCAGTACTTC
TRBD2	TRBJ2-5	NA	TRBV2	CASSENAGRGETQYF	TGTGCCAGCAGTGAAAACGCGGGGAGGGGAGAGACCCAGTACTTC
TRBD2	TRBJ2-1	NA	TRBV14	CASSHMGLEQFF	TGTGCCAGCAGCCATATGGGACTAGAGCAGTTCTTC
NA	TRBJ2-3	NA	TRBV7-6	CASSSAGTILGQYF	TGTGCCAGCAGCTCCGCCGGGACAATCTTGGGGCAGTATTTT
TRBD1	TRBJ1-2	NA	TRBV6-5	CASSYSGTGVYGYTF	TGTGCCAGCAGTTACTCCGGGACAGGCGTCTATGGCTACACCTTC
NA	TRBJ2-1	NA	TRBV2	CASNGGLVYNEQFF	TGTGCCAGCAATGGAGGACTTGTCTACAATGAGCAGTTCTTC
TRBD1	TRBJ2-7	NA	TRBV27	CASRRGQVNAEQYF	TGTGCCAGCAGGAGGGGACAGGTTAACGCTGAGCAGTACTTC
TRBD2	TRBJ2-1	NA	TRBV30	CAWSSRLASQNEQFF	TGTGCCTGGAGTTCCCGACTAGCATCACAGAATGAGCAGTTCTTC
TRBD1	TRBJ1-2	NA	TRBV15	CATSSGGSYGYTF	TGTGCCACCAGCTCAGGGGGCAGCTATGGCTACACCTTC
NA	TRBJ2-1	NA	TRBV27	CASSWGPGSNNEQFF	TGTGCCAGCAGTTGGGGGCCGGGGTCGAACAATGAGCAGTTCTTC
NA	TRBJ2-1	NA	TRBV27	CASSLSAPWLGRLRNEQFF	TGTGCCAGCAGTTTGAGCGCCCCGTGGCTAGGTCGGCTTCGTAATGAGCAGTTCTTC
NA	TRBJ2-7	NA	TRBV19	CASSIGADLALYEQYF	TGTGCCAGTAGTATTGGGGCAGACCTGGCGCTATACGAGCAGTACTTC
NA	TRBJ1-2	NA	TRBV28	CASVRPGTLYGYTF	TGTGCCAGCGTCCGGCCGGGAACACTCTATGGCTACACCTTC
TRBD2	TRBJ2-2	once	TRBV9	CASSTYSLAEVPLSNTGELFF	TGTGCCAGCAGCACATACTCACTAGCGGAGGTTCCCCTTTCGAACACCGGGGAGCTGTTTTTT
NA	TRBJ2-6	NA	TRBV5-1	CASSLAIGGSGANVLTF	TGCGCCAGCAGCTTGGCCATAGGGGGCTCTGGGGCCAACGTCCTGACTTTC
NA	TRBJ2-1	NA	TRBV2	CASSDTIRSQFF	TGTGCCAGCAGTGATACGATTAGAAGCCAGTTCTTC
TRBD2	TRBJ2-2	NA	TRBV30	CAWRPSGRESIMTGELFF	TGTGCCTGGAGGCCTTCCGGGAGGGAAAGCATAATGACCGGGGAGCTGTTTTTT
TRBD1	TRBJ1-2	NA	TRBV6-6	CASNPTGIYGYTF	TGTGCCAGCAACCCGACAGGGATCTATGGCTACACCTTC
NA	TRBJ2-1	NA	TRBV7-9	CASSFVGGTGEQFF	TGTGCCAGCAGCTTTGTTGGGGGGACTGGTGAGCAGTTCTTC
NA	TRBJ2-5	NA	TRBV7-8	CASSDRMGLQETQYF	TGTGCCAGCAGCGACAGGATGGGGCTACAAGAGACCCAGTACTTC
TRBD2	TRBJ2-1	NA	TRBV5-4	CASSASGGRSYNEQFF	TGTGCCAGCAGCGCTAGCGGGGGACGCTCCTACAATGAGCAGTTCTTC
NA	TRBJ1-1	NA	TRBV6-6	CASSWSWSGKNTEAFF	TGTGCCAGCAGTTGGTCCTGGTCAGGGAAGAACACTGAAGCTTTCTTT
NA	TRBJ1-1	NA	TRBV12-3/TRBV12-4	CASSPLGQNEAFF	TGTGCCAGCTCCCCCCTTGGGCAGAATGAAGCTTTCTTT
NA	TRBJ2-3	NA	TRBV3-1/TRBV3-2	CASSPNLASSDTQYF	TGTGCCAGCAGCCCCAACCTAGCGTCCTCAGATACGCAGTATTTT
NA	TRBJ2-7	NA	TRBV5-6	CASTYERGGEQYF	TGTGCCAGCACCTATGAGAGGGGAGGTGAGCAGTACTTC
NA	TRBJ1-5	NA	TRBV7-9	CASSLGSWGNQPQHF	TGTGCCAGCAGCTTAGGCTCATGGGGCAATCAGCCCCAGCATTTT
NA	TRBJ2-1	NA	TRBV20-1	CSDRFSNEQFF	TGCAGTGACCGTTTTTCGAATGAGCAGTTCTTC
NA	TRBJ1-2	NA	TRBV5-1	CASSLNRGNYGYTF	TGCGCCAGCAGCCTAAACCGGGGTAACTATGGCTACACCTTC
NA	TRBJ2-2	NA	TRBV5-6	CASSLGVGRELFF	TGTGCCAGCAGCTTGGGCGTGGGTAGAGAGCTGTTTTTT
NA	TRBJ2-2	NA	TRBV6-2/TRBV6-3	CASSSRGRDNTGELFF	TGTGCCAGCAGTTCAAGGGGCAGGGATAACACCGGGGAGCTGTTTTTT
TRBD2	TRBJ2-1	NA	TRBV27	CASSERETSYNEQFF	TGTGCCAGCAGTGAGCGGGAGACTTCCTACAATGAGCAGTTCTTC
NA	TRBJ2-2	NA	TRBV10-3	CAISDGRGTGELFF	TGTGCCATCAGTGACGGAAGGGGAACCGGGGAGCTGTTTTTT
NA	TRBJ1-1	NA	TRBV2	CANPKTSGGDAEAFF	TGTGCTAATCCTAAGACTAGTGGGGGGGACGCTGAAGCTTTCTTT
TRBD1	TRBJ2-3	NA	TRBV3-1/TRBV3-2	CASSQGFTGVPQYF	TGTGCCAGCAGCCAAGGGTTTACAGGGGTACCCCAGTATTTT
TRBD2	TRBJ2-2	NA	TRBV7-2	CASSPGLAGTNTGELFF	TGTGCCAGCAGCCCCGGACTAGCGGGGACCAACACCGGGGAGCTGTTTTTT
TRBD2	TRBJ2-3	NA	TRBV9	CASSPRGVAGRDTQYF	TGTGCCAGCAGCCCCCGAGGGGTAGCGGGAAGAGATACGCAGTATTTT
NA	TRBJ2-2	NA	TRBV5-8	CASSQGTIRTGELFF	TGTGCCAGCAGTCAGGGGACTATCCGCACCGGGGAGCTGTTTTTT
NA	TRBJ2-2	NA	TRBV30	CAWSVRLENRELFF	TGTGCCTGGAGTGTACGATTGGAAAACCGGGAGCTGTTTTTT
NA	TRBJ2-2	NA	TRBV30	CAWTDTGELFF	TGTGCCTGGACAGACACCGGGGAGCTGTTTTTT
NA	TRBJ2-1	NA	TRBV3-1/TRBV3-2	CASEAADEQFF	TGTGCCAGCGAGGCAGCGGATGAGCAGTTCTTC
TRBD2	TRBJ2-7	NA	TRBV6-2/TRBV6-3	CASSYVSGSHEQYF	TGTGCCAGCAGTTACGTTAGCGGGAGCCACGAGCAGTACTTC
NA	TRBJ2-7	NA	TRBV27	CASKRTATYEQYF	TGTGCCAGCAAACGGACAGCCACCTACGAGCAGTACTTC
NA	TRBJ1-2	NA	TRBV4-2	CASSQHLEEQGFGYTF	TGTGCCAGCAGCCAACATCTAGAAGAACAGGGCTTTGGCTACACCTTC
NA	TRBJ2-5	NA	TRBV12-3/TRBV12-4	CASSLMEETQYF	TGTGCCAGCAGTCTGATGGAAGAGACCCAGTACTTC
TRBD1	TRBJ1-4	NA	TRBV7-8	CASSGRQGASEKLFF	TGTGCCAGCAGCGGCAGACAGGGGGCCTCCGAAAAACTGTTTTTT
NA	TRBJ2-2	NA	TRBV19	CASTNRVRGLTGELFF	TGTGCCAGTACCAACAGGGTGCGGGGCCTCACCGGGGAGCTGTTTTTT
TRBD2	TRBJ2-7	NA	TRBV6-1	CASSANHLAGDIYEQYF	TGTGCCAGCAGTGCCAACCATCTAGCGGGAGATATCTACGAGCAGTACTTC
NA	TRBJ1-5	NA	TRBV25-1	CASSDLLDREYSNQPQHF	TGTGCCAGCAGCGATCTCCTGGACAGAGAATATAGCAATCAGCCCCAGCATTTT
NA	TRBJ1-5	NA	TRBV5-6	CASSLFGLQPQHF	TGTGCCAGCAGCTTGTTTGGGTTGCAGCCCCAGCATTTT
NA	TRBJ2-3	NA	TRBV6-2/TRBV6-3	CASSYSRSPTDTQYF	TGTGCCAGCAGTTACTCGCGGAGCCCCACAGATACGCAGTATTTT
NA	TRBJ1-1	NA	TRBV2	CASSSIRGRSEAFF	TGTGCCAGCAGTAGTATCAGAGGACGGTCTGAAGCTTTCTTT
NA	TRBJ2-7	NA	TRBV30	CAASTGTEQYF	TGTGCCGCCTCCACAGGGACCGAGCAGTACTTC
NA	TRBJ2-1	NA	TRBV29-1	CSVDGRQSSYNEQFF	TGCAGCGTTGACGGCAGGCAGAGCTCCTACAATGAGCAGTTCTTC
NA	TRBJ2-7	NA	TRBV5-1	CASSLEGNRVGFYEQYF	TGCGCCAGCAGCTTGGAAGGGAACAGGGTAGGATTCTACGAGCAGTACTTC